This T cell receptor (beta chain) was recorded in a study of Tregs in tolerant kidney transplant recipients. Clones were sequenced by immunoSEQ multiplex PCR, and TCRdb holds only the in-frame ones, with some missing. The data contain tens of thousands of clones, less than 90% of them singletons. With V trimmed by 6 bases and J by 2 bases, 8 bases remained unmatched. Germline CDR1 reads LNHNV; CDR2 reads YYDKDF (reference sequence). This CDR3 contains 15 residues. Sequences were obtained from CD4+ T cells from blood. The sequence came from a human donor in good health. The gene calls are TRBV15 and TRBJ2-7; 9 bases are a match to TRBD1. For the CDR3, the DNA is TGTGCCACCAGTGCCGGGACAGGGATCCCCTACGAGCAGTACTTC. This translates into CATSAGTGIPYEQYF.